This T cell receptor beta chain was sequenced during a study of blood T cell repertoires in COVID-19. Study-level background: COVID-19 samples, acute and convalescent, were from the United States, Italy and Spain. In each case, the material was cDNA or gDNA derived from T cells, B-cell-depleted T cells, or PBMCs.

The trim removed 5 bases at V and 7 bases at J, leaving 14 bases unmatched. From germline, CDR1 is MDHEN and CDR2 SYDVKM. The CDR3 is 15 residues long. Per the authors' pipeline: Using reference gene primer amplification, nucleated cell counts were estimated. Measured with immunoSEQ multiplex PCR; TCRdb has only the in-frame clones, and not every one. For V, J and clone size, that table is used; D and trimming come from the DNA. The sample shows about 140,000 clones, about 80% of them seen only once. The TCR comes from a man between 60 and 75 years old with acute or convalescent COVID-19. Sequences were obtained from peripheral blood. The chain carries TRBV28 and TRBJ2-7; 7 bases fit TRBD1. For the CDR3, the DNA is TGTGCCAGCAGTCCTACAGGGGCTACCCTTTGGGAGCAGTACTTC. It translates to CASSPTGATLWEQYF.